This is a list of T cell receptor beta chains from one sample in a study of T cells in localized non-small cell lung cancer. Only in-frame clones appear in the TCRdb table, and some are missing; sequencing was by immunoSEQ multiplex PCR. The repertoire holds 70,000 to 75,000 clones, 70% to 85% seen once, with 1% to 1.5% in the top ten. Material: peripheral blood, obtained before any cancer treatment. Every receptor here comes from a female donor of 60 years or more with stage I lung adenocarcinoma. CDR3s include the opening cysteine and the closing phenylalanine or tryptophan. A D gene is named only where the DNA matches it firmly. Size is stated for part of the rows, as once, few or many counts, or as a class when the clone is expanded.

clone_size	v_call	d_call	j_call	cdr3_nt	cdr3_aa
once	TRBV6-1	TRBD2	TRBJ2-7	TGTGCCAGCAGTGATCCAGGGCGGGGGGCCACCTACGAGCAGTACTTC	CASSDPGRGATYEQYF
.	TRBV7-2	.	TRBJ2-1	TGTGCCAGCAGCCCACCCGGGCCCCTGCAGTTCTTC	CASSPPGPLQFF
.	TRBV11-2	.	TRBJ1-2	TGTGCCAGCAGCGACTATATCCCGGGACTCTCGGGAGGCTATGGCTACACCTTC	CASSDYIPGLSGGYGYTF
.	TRBV5-6	TRBD2	TRBJ2-7	TGTGCCAGCAGTCTAGCGGGAGGGCTACCGCCCTACGAGCAGTACTTC	CASSLAGGLPPYEQYF
.	TRBV19	TRBD2	TRBJ2-5	TGTGCCAGTAGTATTCAGGGAGGGGACTCCCACCAAGAGACCCAGTACTTC	CASSIQGGDSHQETQYF
.	TRBV9	.	TRBJ1-5	TGTGCCAGCTCAGGGTTCGGCAATCAGCCCCAGCATTTT	CASSGFGNQPQHF
.	TRBV6-1	TRBD1	TRBJ2-1	TGTGCCAGCAGTACGGGACAGAATGAGCAGTTCTTC	CASSTGQNEQFF
once	TRBV13	.	TRBJ1-2	TGTGCCAGCAGCTCCCTTTGGGCCGCGACTAACTATGGCTACACCTTC	CASSSLWAATNYGYTF
.	TRBV10-3	TRBD2	TRBJ2-1	TGTGCCATCAGTGAGTCGGGTAGCGGGAATTATGGTGAGCAGTTCTTC	CAISESGSGNYGEQFF
.	TRBV7-9	TRBD1	TRBJ2-1	TGTGCCAGCAGCATAGGGACAGGGGGCTTGGTGGATAATGAGCAGTTCTTC	CASSIGTGGLVDNEQFF
few	TRBV2	.	TRBJ2-5	TGTGCCAGCAGTAAAGCTGTTCAAGAGACCCAGTACTTC	CASSKAVQETQYF
.	TRBV5-1	TRBD2	TRBJ2-1	TGCGCCAGCAGCTTTCGAGCGGGAGGGGGGAATGAGCAGTTCTTC	CASSFRAGGGNEQFF
.	TRBV5-4	TRBD1	TRBJ1-3	TGTGCCAGCAGCAGGGGACAGACCTCTGGAAACACCATATATTTT	CASSRGQTSGNTIYF
.	TRBV6-1	TRBD2	TRBJ2-3	TGTGCCAGCAGTGATCGCGGGGGGGCGACAGATACGCAGTATTTT	CASSDRGGATDTQYF
.	TRBV6-1	.	TRBJ2-2	TGTGCCAGCCGGAGGGGGCTCACCGGGGAGCTGTTTTTT	CASRRGLTGELFF
.	TRBV4-1	.	TRBJ1-2	TGCGCCAGCAGCATCCCCCTCAACCCAGGCTATGGCTACACCTTC	CASSIPLNPGYGYTF
.	TRBV9	.	TRBJ2-3	TGTGCCAGCAGCGTAGATGGGGGGCGTGCAGATACGCAGTATTTT	CASSVDGGRADTQYF
.	TRBV11-2	TRBD1	TRBJ2-7	TGTGCCAGCAGTTGGACAGGGTACGCCTACGAGCAGTACTTC	CASSWTGYAYEQYF
once	TRBV4-2	.	TRBJ2-1	TGTGCCAGCAGCCAAGATACTAGGGGGTCCTACAATGAGCAGTTCTTC	CASSQDTRGSYNEQFF
.	TRBV7-9	.	TRBJ2-5	TGTGCCAGCAGCTCCGGGGAGACCCAGTACTTC	CASSSGETQYF
once	TRBV29-1	TRBD2	TRBJ2-2	TGCAGCGTTCAACACCTTCGGGCTAGCGGGGGGAACACCGGGGAGCTGTTTTTT	CSVQHLRASGGNTGELFF
.	TRBV7-9	TRBD2	TRBJ2-1	TGTGCCAGCAGCTTGGGACTAGCGGATCTCTACAATGAGCAGTTCTTC	CASSLGLADLYNEQFF
.	TRBV5-6	.	TRBJ2-3	TGTGCCAGCAGCTTTAGGGTCAGGAGCACAGATACGCAGTATTTT	CASSFRVRSTDTQYF
.	TRBV20-1	.	TRBJ1-1	TGCAGTGCTAGAATGAACACTGAAGCTTTCTTT	CSARMNTEAFF
once	TRBV11-2	.	TRBJ1-6	TGTGCCAGCAGCCCTGGGGTAAATTCACCCCTCCACTTT	CASSPGVNSPLHF
.	TRBV9	.	TRBJ2-3	TGTGCCAGCAGCGTAGGTGGAGCGGTAACAGATACGCAGTATTTT	CASSVGGAVTDTQYF
.	TRBV27	.	TRBJ2-3	TGTGCCAGCAGTTTCAGGAGTTCCGCGGCAGATACGCAGTATTTT	CASSFRSSAADTQYF
.	TRBV5-1	.	TRBJ2-3	TGCGCCAGCAGCTTGGAGGGGATAATCACAGATACGCAGTATTTT	CASSLEGIITDTQYF
.	TRBV5-1	.	TRBJ1-3	TGCGCCAGCAGCTTGGCCCCCCTCCTGAGGGGGGCCTCTGGAAACACCATATATTTT	CASSLAPLLRGASGNTIYF
.	TRBV5-1	TRBD1	TRBJ2-1	TGCGCCAGCAGCTTGTCCCCGGGACAGGGAAGACTCGCGGGCTACAATGAGCAGTTCTTC	CASSLSPGQGRLAGYNEQFF
few	TRBV16	.	TRBJ2-5	TGTGCCAGCAGCCAAGAAGTCCTGAGGGAGACCCAGTACTTC	CASSQEVLRETQYF
.	TRBV4-2	TRBD2	TRBJ2-5	TGTGCCAGCAGCCAAGAGGGAGCGGGGCTCCAAGAGACCCAGTACTTC	CASSQEGAGLQETQYF
.	TRBV13	.	TRBJ2-1	TGTGCCAGCAGCTTCGGACTTTCCTACAATGAGCAGTTCTTC	CASSFGLSYNEQFF
.	TRBV7-8	TRBD2	TRBJ2-1	TGTGCCAGCAGCTTAGTTCCGGGAGGGTTTATAGGTGAGCAGTTCTTC	CASSLVPGGFIGEQFF
.	TRBV27	TRBD2	TRBJ2-2	TGTGCCAGCAACCTAGCGGGAAACACCGGGGAGCTGTTTTTT	CASNLAGNTGELFF
.	TRBV29-1	TRBD1	TRBJ1-2	TGCAGCGTTGAAAGCCCCAGGGGGCGCGTCTATGGCTACACCTTC	CSVESPRGRVYGYTF
.	TRBV5-1	.	TRBJ1-1	TGCGCCAGCAGGAAAGATCTGCAGGCCACTGAAGCTTTCTTT	CASRKDLQATEAFF
.	TRBV7-6	.	TRBJ1-3	TGTGCCAGCAGCTTAGCTGGAAGCTCTGGAAACACCATATATTTT	CASSLAGSSGNTIYF
.	TRBV5-1	TRBD1	TRBJ1-4	TGCGCCAGCAGCAGCGACAGGGGTATAGAAGAAAAACTGTTTTTT	CASSSDRGIEEKLFF
.	TRBV5-1	.	TRBJ2-1	TGCGCCAGCAGCCCGGTCCCCAGGTACAATGAGCAGTTCTTC	CASSPVPRYNEQFF
.	TRBV6-1	TRBD1	TRBJ2-3	TGTGCCAGCAGCCGTACAGGGGGCACAGATACGCAGTATTTT	CASSRTGGTDTQYF
.	TRBV28	.	TRBJ1-4	TGTGCCAGCAGTTTAGGGGGATCAGGCGAAAAACTGTTTTTT	CASSLGGSGEKLFF
.	TRBV7-9	.	TRBJ2-3	TGTGCCAGCACCTTTGGGGCAGAAGGCACAGATACGCAGTATTTT	CASTFGAEGTDTQYF
.	TRBV28	.	TRBJ2-3	TGTGCCACCCGGGGTGGTATCACAACAGATACGCAGTATTTT	CATRGGITTDTQYF
.	TRBV5-8	.	TRBJ2-7	TGTGCCAGCAGCTTCACCCTTCGCGAGCAGTACTTC	CASSFTLREQYF
once	TRBV5-1	TRBD2	TRBJ2-2	TGCGCCAGCAGCTTAGGACTAGCGGGAGGAGCCGGGGAGCTGTTTTTT	CASSLGLAGGAGELFF
.	TRBV11-2	.	TRBJ2-3	TGTGCCAGCGATAGGGGGGGGAGGCACCTGGATACGCAGTATTTT	CASDRGGRHLDTQYF
.	TRBV5-5	.	TRBJ1-5	TGTGCCAGCAGCTTGGTGATAGTAGGTCAGCCCCAGCATTTT	CASSLVIVGQPQHF
.	TRBV19	.	TRBJ2-7	TGTGCCAGTAGTGCCGCTGGGAGGACCCTGGAGCAGTACTTC	CASSAAGRTLEQYF